This TCR beta chain was profiled in a study of blood T cell repertoires in COVID-19. As for the study in general: Donors in the United States, Italy and Spain gave samples during acute or convalescent COVID-19. T cells, B-cell-depleted T cells, or PBMCs provided the cDNA or gDNA that served as material.

Per the original data handling: Estimates of nucleated cell counts were drawn from the amplification of reference gene primers. Sequenced by immunoSEQ multiplex PCR; TCRdb stores in-frame clones only, minus some. Clone size and the V and J calls come from that table; the DNA yielded D and trimming. The sample lists more than 85,000 clones; approximately 91% were seen once. Sequencing was done on a sample of peripheral blood. This receptor was identified in a woman of 80 years or more with acute or convalescent COVID-19.

CDR3 sequence (DNA): TGTGCCAGCAGCGTGAGGGGGCTAGCGGGAGGAGATACGCAGTATTTT. Its protein product is CASSVRGLAGGDTQYF. This chain links TRBV9 with TRBJ2-3; TRBD2 matches 11 bases. The CDR3 runs 16 residues. The germline CDR1 and CDR2 sequences are SGDLS and YYNGEE. V was clipped by 2 bases and J by 5 bases; unmatched bases: 7.